A single T cell receptor (beta chain) is shown here with its context. What it binds is not known. Repertoires were generated with immunoSEQ multiplex PCR, while TCRdb's copy carries only in-frame clones and drops some. The sample consists of around 120,000 clones, 85% to 95% of them appearing once. Pooling of second doses given at about 4 or about 12 weeks was done. Losses at the gene ends were 3 bases for V and 4 bases for J; bases not matched to a gene: 14. Germline CDR1 reads SGHDT; CDR2 reads YYEEEE. The CDR3 has 19 amino acids. This specimen belongs to a study of T cell responses to AZD1222 COVID-19 vaccine. General study results and limits: The sample set comprised mostly white British donors with more females, and clonal diversity was possibly underestimated. Spike-specific TCR breadth rose after two AZD1222 doses, and depth rose as well.

The chain links TRBV5-6 to TRBJ2-2; 11 nucleotides agree with TRBD2. This receptor was taken from an adult who received the AZD1222 COVID-19 vaccine. Sequencing was performed on peripheral blood, taken 28 days after the second AZD1222 dose. CDR3 residues: CASSSRFGSGRVTTGELFF. The CDR3 DNA follows: TGTGCCAGCAGCTCCCGGTTTGGTAGCGGGAGGGTTACCACCGGGGAGCTGTTTTTT.